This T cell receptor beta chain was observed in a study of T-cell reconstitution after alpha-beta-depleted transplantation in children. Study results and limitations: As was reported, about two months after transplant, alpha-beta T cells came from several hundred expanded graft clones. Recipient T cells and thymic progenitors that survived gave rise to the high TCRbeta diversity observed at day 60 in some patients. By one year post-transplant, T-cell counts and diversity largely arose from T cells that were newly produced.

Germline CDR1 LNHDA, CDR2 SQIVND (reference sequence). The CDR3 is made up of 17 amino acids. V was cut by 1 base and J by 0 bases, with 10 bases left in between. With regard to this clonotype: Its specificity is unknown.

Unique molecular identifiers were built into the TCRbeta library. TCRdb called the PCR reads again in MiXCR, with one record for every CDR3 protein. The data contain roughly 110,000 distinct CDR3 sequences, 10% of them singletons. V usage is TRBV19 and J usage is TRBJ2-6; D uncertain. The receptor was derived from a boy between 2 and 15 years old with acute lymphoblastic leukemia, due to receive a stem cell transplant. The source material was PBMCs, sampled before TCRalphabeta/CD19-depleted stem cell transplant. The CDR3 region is CASSIGVGVSGANVLTF. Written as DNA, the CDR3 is TGTGCCAGTAGTATAGGAGTTGGGGTCTCTGGGGCCAACGTCCTGACTTTC.